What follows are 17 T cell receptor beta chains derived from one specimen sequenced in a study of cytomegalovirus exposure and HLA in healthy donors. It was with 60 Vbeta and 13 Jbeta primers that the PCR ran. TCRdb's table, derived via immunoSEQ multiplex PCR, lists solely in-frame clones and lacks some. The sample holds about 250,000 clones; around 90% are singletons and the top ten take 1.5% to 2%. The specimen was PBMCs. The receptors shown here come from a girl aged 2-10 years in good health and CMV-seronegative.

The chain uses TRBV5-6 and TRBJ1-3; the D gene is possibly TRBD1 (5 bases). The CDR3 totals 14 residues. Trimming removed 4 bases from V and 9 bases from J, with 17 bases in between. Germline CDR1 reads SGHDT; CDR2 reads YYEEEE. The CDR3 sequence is CASSRHRTRATIYF. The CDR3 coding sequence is TGTGCCAGCAGCCGCCACAGGACCCGGGCCACCATATATTTT.

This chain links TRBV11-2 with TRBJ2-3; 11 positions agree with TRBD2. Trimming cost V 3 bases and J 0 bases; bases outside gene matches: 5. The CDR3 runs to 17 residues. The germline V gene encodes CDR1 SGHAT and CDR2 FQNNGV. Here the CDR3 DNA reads TGTGCCAGCAGCTTCACTAGCGGGAGTGTGAGCACAGATACGCAGTATTTT. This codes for CASSFTSGSVSTDTQYF.

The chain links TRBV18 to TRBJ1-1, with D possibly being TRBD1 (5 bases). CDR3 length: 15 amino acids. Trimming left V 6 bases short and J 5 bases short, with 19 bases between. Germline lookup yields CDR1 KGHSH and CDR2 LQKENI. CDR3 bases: TGTGCCAGCTCTCCAAGCGGGGGGGGAGCAACTGAAGCTTTCTTT. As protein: CASSPSGGGATEAFF. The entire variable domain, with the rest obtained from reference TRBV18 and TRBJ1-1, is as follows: NAGVMQNPRHLVRRRGQEARLRCSPMKGHSHVYWYRQLPEEGLKFMVYLQKENIIDESGMPKERFSAEFPKEGPSILRIQQVVRGDSAAYFCASSPSGGGATEAFFGQGTRLTVV.

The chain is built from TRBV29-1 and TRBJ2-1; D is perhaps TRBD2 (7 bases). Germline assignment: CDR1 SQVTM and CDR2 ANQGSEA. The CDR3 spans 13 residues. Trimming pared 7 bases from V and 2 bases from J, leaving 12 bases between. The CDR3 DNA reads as TGCAGCGCCGAAGGGGGGGCCTACAATGAGCAGTTCTTC. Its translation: CSAEGGAYNEQFF.

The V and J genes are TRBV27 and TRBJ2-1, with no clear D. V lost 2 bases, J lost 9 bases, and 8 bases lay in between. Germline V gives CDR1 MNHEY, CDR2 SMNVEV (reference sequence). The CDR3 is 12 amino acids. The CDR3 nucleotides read TGTGCCAGCAGTTTAGAGCCTGGTGAGCAGTTCTTC. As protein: CASSLEPGEQFF.

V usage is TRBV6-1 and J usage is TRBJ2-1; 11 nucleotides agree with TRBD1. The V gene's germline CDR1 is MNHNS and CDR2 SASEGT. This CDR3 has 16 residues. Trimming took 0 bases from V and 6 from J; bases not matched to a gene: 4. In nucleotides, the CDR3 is TGTGCCAGCAGTGAAGCCCCCGGGACAGGGGGCAATGAGCAGTTCTTC. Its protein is CASSEAPGTGGNEQFF.

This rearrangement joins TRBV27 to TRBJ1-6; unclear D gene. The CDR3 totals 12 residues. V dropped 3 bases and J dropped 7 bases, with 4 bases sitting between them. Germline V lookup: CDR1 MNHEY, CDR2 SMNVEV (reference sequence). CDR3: CASSFGNSPLHF. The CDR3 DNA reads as TGTGCCAGCAGTTTCGGGAATTCACCCCTCCACTTT.

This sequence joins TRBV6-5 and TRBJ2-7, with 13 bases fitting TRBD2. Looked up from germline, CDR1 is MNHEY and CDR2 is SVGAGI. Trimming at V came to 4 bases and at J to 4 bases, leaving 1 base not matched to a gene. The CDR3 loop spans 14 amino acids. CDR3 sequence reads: CASSWTSGGYEQYF. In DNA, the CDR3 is TGTGCCAGCAGTTGGACTAGCGGGGGATACGAGCAGTACTTC.

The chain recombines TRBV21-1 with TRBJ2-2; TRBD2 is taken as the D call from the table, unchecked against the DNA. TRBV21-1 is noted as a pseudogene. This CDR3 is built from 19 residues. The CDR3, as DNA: TGTGCCAGCAGCAAAGATCGGAAGAGGGCGGCAGGGAACACCGGGGAGCTGTTTTTT. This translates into CASSKDRKRAAGNTGELFF.

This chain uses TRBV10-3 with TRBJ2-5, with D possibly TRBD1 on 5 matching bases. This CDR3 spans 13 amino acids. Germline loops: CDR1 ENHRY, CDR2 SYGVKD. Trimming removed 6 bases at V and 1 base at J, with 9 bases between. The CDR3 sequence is CAIRSRAQETQYF. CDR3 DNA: TGTGCCATCAGATCCAGGGCCCAAGAGACCCAGTACTTC.

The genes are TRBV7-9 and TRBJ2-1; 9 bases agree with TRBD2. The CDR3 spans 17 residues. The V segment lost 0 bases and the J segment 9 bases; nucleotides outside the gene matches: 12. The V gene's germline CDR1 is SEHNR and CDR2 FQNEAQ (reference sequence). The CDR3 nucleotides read TGTGCCAGCAGCTTAGCGGAAGGGACTAGCTCTTTGGTTGAGCAGTTCTTC. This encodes CASSLAEGTSSLVEQFF.

The CDR3 is CASSSGGQGTDTQYF. CDR3 DNA sequence: TGCGCCAGCAGCTCGGGGGGGCAGGGAACAGATACGCAGTATTTT. V gene TRBV5-1 combines with J gene TRBJ2-3; 8 bases fit TRBD2. Germline V gene lookup returns CDR1 SGHRS and CDR2 YFSETQ. V gave up 3 bases and J gave up 3 bases; unmatched junction bases: 6. The CDR3 spans 15 residues.

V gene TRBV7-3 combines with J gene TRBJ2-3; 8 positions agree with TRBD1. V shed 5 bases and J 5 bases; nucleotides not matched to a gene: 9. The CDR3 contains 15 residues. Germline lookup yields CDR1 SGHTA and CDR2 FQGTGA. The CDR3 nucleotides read TGTGCCAGCAGCACAAAAGGCAGGGGGCAAGATACGCAGTATTTT. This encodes CASSTKGRGQDTQYF.

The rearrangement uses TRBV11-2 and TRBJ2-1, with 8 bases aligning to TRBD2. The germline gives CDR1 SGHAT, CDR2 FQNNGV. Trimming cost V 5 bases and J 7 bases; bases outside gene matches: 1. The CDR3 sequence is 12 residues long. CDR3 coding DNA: TGTGCCAGCAGCCCGGGGGGGAATGAGCAGTTCTTC. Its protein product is CASSPGGNEQFF.

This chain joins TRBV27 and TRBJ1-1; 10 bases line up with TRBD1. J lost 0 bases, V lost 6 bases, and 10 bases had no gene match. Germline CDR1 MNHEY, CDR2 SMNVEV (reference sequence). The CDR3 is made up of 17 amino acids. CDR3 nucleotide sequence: TGTGCCAGCAGACGACAGGGGGCGGATTTAGTGAACACTGAAGCTTTCTTT. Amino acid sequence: CASRRQGADLVNTEAFF.

CDR3 loop: CASSSGANSYEQYF. The CDR3, as DNA: TGTGCCAGCAGTAGCGGGGCAAATTCCTACGAGCAGTACTTC. The chain recombines TRBV6-1 with TRBJ2-7; 7 bases map to TRBD2. The V gene end was trimmed by 5 bases and the J gene end by 1 base; junction bases not matched to a gene: 5. This CDR3 has 14 residues. From germline, CDR1 is MNHNS and CDR2 SASEGT.

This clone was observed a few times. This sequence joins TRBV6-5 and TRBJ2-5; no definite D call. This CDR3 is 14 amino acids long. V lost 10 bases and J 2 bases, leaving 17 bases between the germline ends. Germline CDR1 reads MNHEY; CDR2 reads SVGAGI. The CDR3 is CATRLWQAQETQYF. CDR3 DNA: TGTGCCACCCGCCTGTGGCAGGCACAAGAGACCCAGTACTTC.